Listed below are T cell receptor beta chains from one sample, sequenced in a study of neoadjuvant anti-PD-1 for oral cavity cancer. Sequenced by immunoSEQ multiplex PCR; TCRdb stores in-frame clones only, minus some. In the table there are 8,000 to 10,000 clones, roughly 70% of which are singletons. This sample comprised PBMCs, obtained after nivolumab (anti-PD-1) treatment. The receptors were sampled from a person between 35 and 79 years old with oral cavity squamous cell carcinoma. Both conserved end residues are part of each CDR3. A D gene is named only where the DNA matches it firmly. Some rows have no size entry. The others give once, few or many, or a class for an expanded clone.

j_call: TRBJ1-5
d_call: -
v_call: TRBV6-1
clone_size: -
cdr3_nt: TGTGCCAGCAGTGAAGACAGGGCCGACATTCAGCCCCAGCATTTT
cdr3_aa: CASSEDRADIQPQHF

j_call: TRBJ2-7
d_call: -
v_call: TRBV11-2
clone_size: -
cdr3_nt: TGTGCCAGCAGCTTAGAGCCGGGGGCTAACTACGAGCAGTACTTC
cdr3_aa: CASSLEPGANYEQYF

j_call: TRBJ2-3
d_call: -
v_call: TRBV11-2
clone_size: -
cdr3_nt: TGTGCCAGCAGCTTAAGCGACCGGGGGACAGGCACAGATACGCAGTATTTT
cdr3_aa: CASSLSDRGTGTDTQYF

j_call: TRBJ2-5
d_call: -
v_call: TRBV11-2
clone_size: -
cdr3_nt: TGTGCCAGCAGCGCCCCGGGATTTCAAGAGACCCAGTACTTC
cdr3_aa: CASSAPGFQETQYF

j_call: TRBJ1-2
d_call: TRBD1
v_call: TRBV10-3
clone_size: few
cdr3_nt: TGTGCCATTCTCAGGGGGCAGGAGGGCTATGGCTACACCTTC
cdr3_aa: CAILRGQEGYGYTF

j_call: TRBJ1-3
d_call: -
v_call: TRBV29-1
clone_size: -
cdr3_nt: TGCAGCGTTGAAGATCAGGGCAGGGGCCGAAACACCATATATTTT
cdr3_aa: CSVEDQGRGRNTIYF

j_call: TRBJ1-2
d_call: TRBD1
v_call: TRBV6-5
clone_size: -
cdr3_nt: TGTGCCAGCAGTTACGGGGGACAGGACTATGGCTACACCTTC
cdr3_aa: CASSYGGQDYGYTF

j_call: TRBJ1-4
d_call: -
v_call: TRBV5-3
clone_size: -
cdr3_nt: TGTGCGTGGAAGCCAAAGAGGGCAGAAAAACTGTTTTTT
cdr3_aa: CAWKPKRAEKLFF

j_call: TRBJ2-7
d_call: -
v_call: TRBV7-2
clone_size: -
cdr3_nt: TGTGCCAGCAGCGGACGGTCCGGTGACAGAATCTACGAGCAGTACTTC
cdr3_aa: CASSGRSGDRIYEQYF

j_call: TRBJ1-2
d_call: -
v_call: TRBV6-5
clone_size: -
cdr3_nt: TGTGCCAGCAGTTCCCAAGCTCAGGGCTTCTATGGCTACACCTTC
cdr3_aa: CASSSQAQGFYGYTF

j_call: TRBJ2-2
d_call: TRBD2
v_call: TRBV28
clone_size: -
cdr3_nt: TGTGCCAGCAGTTTGGGTGCGGGGGGACAGAACACCGGGGAGCTGTTTTTT
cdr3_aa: CASSLGAGGQNTGELFF

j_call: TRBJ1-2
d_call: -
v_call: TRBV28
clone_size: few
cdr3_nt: TGTGCCAGCAGTTTAGGCCAGAGCTTATATGGCTACACCTTC
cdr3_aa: CASSLGQSLYGYTF

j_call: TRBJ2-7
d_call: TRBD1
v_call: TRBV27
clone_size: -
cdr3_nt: TGTGCCAGCAGTATGGGACAGACCTACGAGCAGTACTTC
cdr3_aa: CASSMGQTYEQYF

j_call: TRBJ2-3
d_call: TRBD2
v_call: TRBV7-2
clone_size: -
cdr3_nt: TGTGCCAGCAGCTTAGGCGGGGGGTTCTTGGATACGCAGTATTTT
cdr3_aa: CASSLGGGFLDTQYF

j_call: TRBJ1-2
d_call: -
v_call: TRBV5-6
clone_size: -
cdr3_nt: TGTGCCAGCAGTGCAGGGCACACCAACTATGGCTACACCTTC
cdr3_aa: CASSAGHTNYGYTF

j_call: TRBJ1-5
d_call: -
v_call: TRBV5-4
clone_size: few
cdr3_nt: TGTGCCAGCAGCTTAGGAGGGCGAAGCAATCAGCCCCAGCATTTT
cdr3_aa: CASSLGGRSNQPQHF

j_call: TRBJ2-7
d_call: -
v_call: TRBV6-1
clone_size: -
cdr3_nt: TGTGCCAGCAGTGTGAGGGGAGGCGAGCAGTACTTC
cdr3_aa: CASSVRGGEQYF

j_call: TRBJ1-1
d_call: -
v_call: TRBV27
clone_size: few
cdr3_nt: TGTGCCAGCGTGGCGTCTCAGTTGAACACTGAAGCTTTCTTT
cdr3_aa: CASVASQLNTEAFF

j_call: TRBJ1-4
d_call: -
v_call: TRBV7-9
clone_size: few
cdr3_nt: TGTGCCAGCAGCTTAGTATCCGGGACACCGGGTGAAAAACTGTTTTTT
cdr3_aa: CASSLVSGTPGEKLFF

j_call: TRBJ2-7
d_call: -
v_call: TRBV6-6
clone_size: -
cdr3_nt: TGTGCCAGCAGTGCAACCGGGAGAAACTACGAGCAGTACTTC
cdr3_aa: CASSATGRNYEQYF

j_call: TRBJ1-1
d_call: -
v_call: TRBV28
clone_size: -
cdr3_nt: TGTGCCACTACACTTCAGGGTTGGGGCACTGAAGCTTTCTTT
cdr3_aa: CATTLQGWGTEAFF

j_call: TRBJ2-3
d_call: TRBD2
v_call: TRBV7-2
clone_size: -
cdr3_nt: TGTGCCAGCAGACCGGGAGGGACAGATACGCAGTATTTT
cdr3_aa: CASRPGGTDTQYF

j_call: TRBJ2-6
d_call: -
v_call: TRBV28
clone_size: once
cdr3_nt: TGTGCCAGCAGTTTTGGGGTTTCTGGGGCCAACGTCCTGACTTTC
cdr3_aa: CASSFGVSGANVLTF

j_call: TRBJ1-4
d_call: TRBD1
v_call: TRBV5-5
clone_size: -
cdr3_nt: TGTGCCAGCAGCCCTGGACTAGGGGGCGGAGTAGGAACTAATGAAAAACTGTTTTTT
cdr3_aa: CASSPGLGGGVGTNEKLFF

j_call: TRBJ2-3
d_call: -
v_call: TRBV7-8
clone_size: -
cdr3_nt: TGTGCCAGCAGCTTCGAGGCACGTAACACAGATACGCAGTATTTT
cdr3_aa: CASSFEARNTDTQYF

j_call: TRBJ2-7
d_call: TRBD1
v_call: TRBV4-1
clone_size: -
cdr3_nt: TGCGCTAGCAGCCAAACTAGACAGGGACGGTTCGGCGAGCAGTACTTC
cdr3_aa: CASSQTRQGRFGEQYF

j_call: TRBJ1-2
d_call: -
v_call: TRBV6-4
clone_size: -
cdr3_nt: TGTGCCAGCAGTGACAGGGTTGGCTACACCTTC
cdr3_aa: CASSDRVGYTF

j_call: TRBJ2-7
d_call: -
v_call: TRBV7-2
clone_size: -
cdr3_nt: TGTGCCAGCAGCTTAGGCGCCCAACACTCCTACGAGCAGTACTTC
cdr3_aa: CASSLGAQHSYEQYF

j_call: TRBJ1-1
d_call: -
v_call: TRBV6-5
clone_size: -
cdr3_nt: TGTGCCAGCAGCCCCGGACAAAACACTGAAGCTTTCTTT
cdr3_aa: CASSPGQNTEAFF

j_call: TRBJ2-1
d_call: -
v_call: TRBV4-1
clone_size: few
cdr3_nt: TGCGCCAGCAGCCAAGATGAGCTCGCCTACAATGAGCAGTTCTTC
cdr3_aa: CASSQDELAYNEQFF

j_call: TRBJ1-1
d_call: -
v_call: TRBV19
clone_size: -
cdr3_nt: TGTGCCAGTAGGACGAGTCTCGCCGCGGAAGCTTTCTTT
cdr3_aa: CASRTSLAAEAFF

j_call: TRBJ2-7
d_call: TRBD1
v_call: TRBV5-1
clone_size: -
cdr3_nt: TGCGCCAGCAGCGCCGGGACAGGCTACGAGCAGTACTTC
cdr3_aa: CASSAGTGYEQYF

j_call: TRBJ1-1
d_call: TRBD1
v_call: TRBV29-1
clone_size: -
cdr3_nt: TGCAGCGTTGTATGGCAGGGGGCCCTCACTGAAGCTTTCTTT
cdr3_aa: CSVVWQGALTEAFF

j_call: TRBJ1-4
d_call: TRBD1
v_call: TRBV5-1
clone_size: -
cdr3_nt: TGCGCCAGCAGCTTGATTGGACAGGGGGGCAATGAAAAACTGTTTTTT
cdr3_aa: CASSLIGQGGNEKLFF

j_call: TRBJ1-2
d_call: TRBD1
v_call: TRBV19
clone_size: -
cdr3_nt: TGTGCCAGTAGTACCCGACAGGGCGGTGGCTACACCTTC
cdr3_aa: CASSTRQGGGYTF

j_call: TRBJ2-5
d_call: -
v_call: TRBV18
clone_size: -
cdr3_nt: TGTGCCAGCTCAACCCAAGAGACCCAGTACTTC
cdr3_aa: CASSTQETQYF

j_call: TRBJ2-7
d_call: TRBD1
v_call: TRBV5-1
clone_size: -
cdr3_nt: TGCGCCAGCAGCCCGACAGGGGGGTTGTACGAGCAGTACTTC
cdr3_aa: CASSPTGGLYEQYF

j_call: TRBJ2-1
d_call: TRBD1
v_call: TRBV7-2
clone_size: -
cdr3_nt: TGTGCCAGCAGCTTAGCGGTATCAGGACAGGGGTACAATGAGCAGTTCTTC
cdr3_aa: CASSLAVSGQGYNEQFF

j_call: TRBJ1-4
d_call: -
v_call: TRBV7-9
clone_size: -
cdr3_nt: TGTGCCAGCAGCTACCTAATTGAAAAACTGTTTTTT
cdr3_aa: CASSYLIEKLFF

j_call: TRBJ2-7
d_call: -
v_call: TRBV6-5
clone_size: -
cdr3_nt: TGTGCCAGCACCCCTCCCGGAGGGGGGCAAGAGCAGTACTTC
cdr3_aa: CASTPPGGGQEQYF

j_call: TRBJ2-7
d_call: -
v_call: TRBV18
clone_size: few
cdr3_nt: TGTGCCAGCTGCGCCCAGGGAGGTCAGGGACCATCCTACGAGCAGTACTTC
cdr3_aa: CASCAQGGQGPSYEQYF

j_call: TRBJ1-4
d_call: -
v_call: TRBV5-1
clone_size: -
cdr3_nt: TGCGCCAGCAGCTCTAGGGGGTTGTTCAATGAAAAACTGTTTTTT
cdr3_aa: CASSSRGLFNEKLFF